Each of the 11 T cell receptor beta chains below was sequenced from the same sample in a study of blood T cell repertoires in COVID-19. Repertoires were generated with immunoSEQ multiplex PCR, while TCRdb's copy carries only in-frame clones and drops some. The data contain about 99,000 clones, roughly 83% of them seen just once; the ten biggest clones take up approximately 3.3%. The sample was peripheral blood. These receptors originate from a woman aged 80 or older with active or convalescent COVID-19.

The chain uses TRBV5-4 and TRBJ1-1; 7 bases agree with TRBD1. Trimming at V came to 2 bases and at J to 5 bases, leaving 9 bases not matched to a gene. The germline V gene has CDR1 SGHNT and CDR2 YYREEE (reference sequence). The CDR3 is 15 residues long. CDR3 residues: CASSLQGGRGTEAFF. CDR3 DNA sequence: TGTGCCAGCAGCTTACAAGGGGGCAGGGGAACTGAAGCTTTCTTT.

The CDR3 is CAWSNERTGGWGYTF. The CDR3 DNA sequence: TGTGCCTGGAGCAACGAACGCACAGGGGGATGGGGCTACACCTTC. The rearrangement links TRBV30 to TRBJ1-2; 8 positions agree with TRBD1. V lost 3 bases to trimming and J lost 8 bases; unmatched junction nucleotides: 14. There are 15 residues in the CDR3. The germline V gene has CDR1 GTSNPN and CDR2 SVGIG (reference sequence).

This sequence joins TRBV6-2 or TRBV6-3 and TRBJ1-1; D perhaps matches TRBD1 (5 bases). Germline loops: CDR1 MNHEY, CDR2 SVGEGT. Trimming removed 3 bases at V and 0 bases at J, with 11 bases between. The CDR3 length is 15 residues. This chain's CDR3 is CASSYRGTLNTEAFF. CDR3 DNA sequence: TGTGCCAGCAGTTATCGGGGGACGTTGAACACTGAAGCTTTCTTT.

The chain recombines TRBV5-4 with TRBJ2-1; 8 bases match TRBD2. The CDR3 is made up of 16 amino acids. CDR1 and CDR2 (germline): SGHNT, YYREEE (reference sequence). V lost 1 base and J lost 4; bases outside the gene matches: 7. CDR3 sequence (DNA): TGTGCCAGCAGCTTGAGAACTAGCGGTGTTTACAATGAGCAGTTCTTC. Translation: CASSLRTSGVYNEQFF.

The chain combines TRBV18 with TRBJ1-1, with D perhaps matching TRBD1 (6 bases). The CDR3 loop spans 14 amino acids. The germline gives CDR1 KGHSH, CDR2 LQKENI. Between the trimmed V and J ends, which lost 4 bases and 1 base, there was a span of 10 bases. The CDR3 DNA sequence: TGTGCCAGCTCACTAACGGACAGGAACACTGAAGCTTTCTTT. This encodes CASSLTDRNTEAFF.

This chain uses TRBV19 with TRBJ1-5, with a tentative D call TRBD1 (5 bases). The CDR3 runs 17 residues. CDR1 and CDR2 (germline): LNHDA, SQIVND (reference sequence). V was trimmed by 1 base and J by 1 base, leaving 14 bases between them. CDR3 bases: TGTGCCAGTAGTATAGTTCAGGGAGGGTACAGCAATCAGCCCCAGCATTTT. This encodes CASSIVQGGYSNQPQHF. Full variable domain (rest looked up from reference TRBV19 and TRBJ1-5): DGGITQSPKYLFRKEGQNVTLSCEQNLNHDAMYWYRQDPGQGLRLIYYSQIVNDFQKGDIAEGYSVSREKKESFPLTVTSAQKNPTAFYLCASSIVQGGYSNQPQHFGDGTRLSIL.

The chain carries TRBV4-3 and TRBJ1-1, with 9 bases that match TRBD1. The V segment lost 0 bases and the J segment 8 bases; nucleotides outside the gene matches: 13. CDR1 and CDR2 (germline): LGHNA, YSLEER. There are 17 residues in the CDR3. The CDR3 DNA reads as TGCGCCAGCAGCCAAGAGGACACAGGGGGCCTCTCAGCCGAAGCTTTCTTT. Amino acids: CASSQEDTGGLSAEAFF.

This clone was detected only once. J is TRBJ2-7 and V is TRBV24-1, with a weak D call TRBD1 (5 bases). V lost 6 bases and J 5 bases, leaving 7 bases between the germline ends. The germline gives CDR1 KGHDR, CDR2 SFDVKD. CDR3 length: 11 residues. This CDR3 is CATSQGNEQYF. DNA for the CDR3: TGTGCCACCAGTCAGGGAAACGAGCAGTACTTC.

The CDR3 region is CASSQESGRGDTQYF. For the CDR3, the DNA is TGCGCCAGCAGCCAAGAAAGCGGGAGGGGAGATACGCAGTATTTT. The gene calls are TRBV4-3 and TRBJ2-3; 10 bases align to TRBD2. The ends lost 0 bases at V and 5 bases at J; junction bases unmatched: 2. This CDR3 region has 15 residues. Germline V gene lookup returns CDR1 LGHNA and CDR2 YSLEER.

This clone was observed once. CDR3 DNA: TGCAGTGCTAAAAGACTCCCTGAAGCTTTCTTT. It yields the protein CSAKRLPEAFF. J is TRBJ1-1 and V is TRBV20-1; D call uncertain. This CDR3 region has 11 residues. Germline lookup yields CDR1 DFQATT and CDR2 SNEGSKA (reference sequence). The V and J ends lost 4 bases and 6 bases respectively, with 9 bases between them.

The table lists this clone with a count of one. This chain uses TRBV2 with TRBJ1-5; TRBD1 matches 7 bases. Germline V gives CDR1 SNHLY, CDR2 FYNNEI. The V segment lost 3 bases and the J segment 4 bases; nucleotides outside the gene matches: 6. This CDR3 is 15 amino acids long. The CDR3 sequence: CASSDTDRRNQPQHF. CDR3 bases: TGTGCCAGCAGTGATACGGACAGGAGAAATCAGCCCCAGCATTTT.